Presented here are 15 T cell receptor beta chains from one specimen sequenced in a study of T-cell memory formation after mild COVID-19. TCRdb recomputed calls from the 5' RACE reads with MiXCR, one row per CDR3 protein. The table records over 350,000 distinct CDR3 sequences, 20% to 25% of them present only once. Sequenced: PBMCs or a T cell subset sorted from them (not recorded which). Every receptor here comes from an adult woman who had mild COVID-19 (a few samples of this study predate the infection). Cell type and time point are not known.

The chain recombines TRBV7-9 with TRBJ2-1, with D possibly matching TRBD2 (6 bases). V was pared by 5 bases and J by 9 bases, with 14 bases between. Germline V gene data show CDR1 as SEHNR and CDR2 as FQNEAQ (reference sequence). CDR3 size: 13 residues. CDR3 nucleotide sequence: TGTGCCAGCAGCCCCTCCCTTAGCGGTGAGCAGTTCTTC. Residues: CASSPSLSGEQFF.

This clonotype appeared a few times. The chain combines TRBV20-1 with TRBJ2-7, with D perhaps matching TRBD1 or TRBD2 (5 bases each). The length of the CDR3 is 16 residues. Trimming pared 3 bases from V and 0 bases from J, leaving 18 bases between. Germline assignment: CDR1 DFQATT and CDR2 SNEGSKA (reference sequence). This chain's CDR3 is CSASPTGTGSSYEQYF. CDR3 bases: TGCAGTGCTAGCCCAACCGGGACGGGAAGCTCCTACGAGCAGTACTTC.

This clonotype has more than one count but fewer than ten. V gene TRBV5-1 combines with J gene TRBJ1-6; the D is unclear. CDR3 size: 16 residues. The germline gives CDR1 SGHRS, CDR2 YFSETQ. V was trimmed by 4 bases and J by 6 bases, leaving 17 bases between them. The CDR3 DNA sequence: TGCGCCAGCAGCCCCGATGTGGTGGGTGGTAATTCACCCCTCCACTTT. Translation: CASSPDVVGGNSPLHF. The full variable domain, with the rest looked up from reference TRBV5-1 and TRBJ1-6, is KAGVTQTPRYLIKTRGQQVTLSCSPISGHRSVSWYQQTPGQGLQFLFEYFSETQRNKGNFPGRFSGRQFSNSRSEMNVSTLELGDSALYLCASSPDVVGGNSPLHFGNGTRLTVT.

The CDR3 is CASSLVGTGYGYTF. The CDR3 DNA reads as TGTGCCAGCAGCTTAGTGGGAACAGGGTACGGCTACACCTTC. The V and J genes are TRBV7-9 and TRBJ1-2, with D perhaps matching TRBD1 (6 bases). Germline V gene data show CDR1 as SEHNR and CDR2 as FQNEAQ (reference sequence). The CDR3 sequence is 14 residues long. Trimming removed 1 base from V and 8 bases from J, with 14 bases in between.

There are a few counts of this clonotype. This chain's CDR3 is CSARDSDQPQHF. For the CDR3, the DNA is TGCAGTGCTAGAGACTCGGATCAGCCCCAGCATTTT. This chain uses TRBV20-1 with TRBJ1-5; D gene ambiguous. CDR3 length equals 12 residues. Per germline, CDR1 DFQATT and CDR2 SNEGSKA (reference sequence). Trimming cost V 0 bases and J 5 bases, with 5 bases left between them.

This clonotype has a handful of counts. The J gene is TRBJ2-1, the V gene TRBV24-1, with TRBD2 matching 9 bases. The CDR3 has 15 amino acids. Germline lookup yields CDR1 KGHDR and CDR2 SFDVKD. Trimming at V came to 5 bases and at J to 5 bases, leaving 6 bases not matched to a gene. Here the CDR3 reads CATSVLAGGNNEQFF. For the CDR3, the DNA is TGTGCCACCAGTGTACTAGCGGGTGGTAACAATGAGCAGTTCTTC.

This clonotype was found a few times. This chain connects TRBV12-3 or TRBV12-4 to TRBJ1-1; 8 positions agree with TRBD1. The V gene end was trimmed by 4 bases and the J gene end by 3 bases; junction bases not matched to a gene: 7. CDR3 length: 15 amino acids. The CDR3 DNA is TGTGCCAGCAGTTCTTCAGGGGGCATGGACACTGAAGCTTTCTTT. Its protein product is CASSSSGGMDTEAFF.

This clonotype has just a few counts. The chain recombines TRBV7-8 with TRBJ2-3; D may be TRBD2 (7 bases). The germline gives CDR1 SGHVS, CDR2 FQNEAQ. V lost 2 bases and J lost 0, with 18 bases in between. The CDR3 covers 18 residues. CDR3 in amino acids: CASSLPRGASMSTDTQYF. CDR3 DNA: TGTGCCAGCAGCTTACCTCGGGGGGCCTCAATGAGCACAGATACGCAGTATTTT.

V usage is TRBV7-9 and J usage is TRBJ2-1; 10 bases fit TRBD2. The V gene end was trimmed by 2 bases and the J gene end by 6 bases; junction bases not matched to a gene: 7. CDR3 length equals 16 residues. Germline V gene sequence: CDR1 SEHNR, CDR2 FQNEAQ (reference sequence). CDR3 amino acids: CASSLPGLAFTNEQFF. The CDR3 DNA follows: TGTGCCAGCAGCTTACCGGGACTAGCGTTCACCAATGAGCAGTTCTTC.

This clonotype has only a few counts. V gene TRBV5-1 combines with J gene TRBJ2-7; D is perhaps TRBD1 or TRBD2 (5 bases each). Trimming took 2 bases from V and 6 from J, leaving 9 bases between them. This CDR3 contains 12 residues. CDR1 is SGHRS and CDR2 is YFSETQ in the germline V gene. The CDR3 loop is CASSLPGPEQYF. The CDR3, as DNA: TGCGCCAGCAGCTTACCGGGACCCGAGCAGTACTTC.

The chain joins TRBV14 to TRBJ2-7; TRBD2 might be the D (5 bases). CDR1 is SGHDN and CDR2 is FVKESK in the germline V gene. Trimming took 6 bases from V and 7 from J, leaving 10 bases between them. CDR3 length equals 11 residues. The CDR3 loop is CASRGEGEQYF. Here the CDR3 DNA reads TGTGCCAGCAGGGGCGAGGGTGAGCAGTACTTC.

This clonotype was seen only a few times. This chain joins TRBV7-9 and TRBJ2-1; 16 nucleotides match TRBD2. V lost 4 bases, J lost 10 bases, and 7 bases stayed unmatched. Germline assignment: CDR1 SEHNR and CDR2 FQNEAQ (reference sequence). The CDR3 totals 16 residues. In nucleotides, the CDR3 is TGTGCCAGCAGCTCACCCGGGACTAGCGGGAGGGGGGAGCAGTTCTTC. Translation: CASSSPGTSGRGEQFF.

This clonotype was picked up a small number of times. The chain links TRBV15 to TRBJ2-7; 8 bases are a match to TRBD2. The V segment lost 9 bases and the J segment 5 bases; nucleotides outside the gene matches: 15. Per germline, CDR1 LNHNV and CDR2 YYDKDF (reference sequence). There are 15 residues in the CDR3. The CDR3 spells CATSESEREIHEQYF. The CDR3 nucleotides read TGTGCCACGAGTGAGTCCGAGCGGGAGATACACGAGCAGTACTTC.

The rearrangement links TRBV20-1 to TRBJ1-6; D gene unclear. Trimming cost V 2 bases and J 7 bases, with 15 bases left between them. The germline V gene encodes CDR1 DFQATT and CDR2 SNEGSKA (reference sequence). The CDR3 has 15 residues. The CDR3 nucleotides are TGCAGTGCTAGACTGGGAAGAGATAGGAATTCACCCCTCCACTTT. This codes for CSARLGRDRNSPLHF.

This clonotype was detected once. V is TRBV6-2 or TRBV6-3 and J is TRBJ2-2; 9 nucleotides line up with TRBD2. V shed 3 bases and J 6 bases; nucleotides not matched to a gene: 17. Germline CDR1 reads MNHEY; CDR2 reads SVGEGT. The CDR3 contains 19 residues. The CDR3 here is CASSYSPMSSGSMAGELFF. In DNA, the CDR3 is TGTGCCAGCAGTTATTCCCCTATGAGTAGCGGGAGTATGGCCGGGGAGCTGTTTTTT.